This passage covers 22 T cell receptor beta chains from one sample sequenced in a study of beta chain features in type 1 diabetes. Expressed TCRB transcripts were sequenced after all isolated RNA was converted to cDNA. Here immunoSEQ multiplex PCR was the method, and the copy in TCRdb shows in-frame clones only, minus some. The data hold a few hundred thousand clones, with less than 20% observed a single time. Sequenced: naive CD4+ T cells from blood. The receptors were sampled from a woman in her late teens or twenties in good health.

This sequence joins TRBV6-6 and TRBJ1-1; D perhaps matches TRBD1 (5 bases). This CDR3 is built from 14 residues. Germline CDR1 MNHNY, CDR2 SVGAGI (reference sequence). V gave up 6 bases and J gave up 5 bases, with 16 bases separating them. The CDR3 coding sequence is TGTGCCAGCAGGAACAGGATGCGGGGAACTGAAGCTTTCTTT. This gives the protein CASRNRMRGTEAFF.

The chain has TRBV18 and TRBJ2-7, with 8 positions matching TRBD1. The ends lost 6 bases at V and 9 bases at J; junction bases unmatched: 7. The CDR3 extends over 12 amino acids. From germline, CDR1 is KGHSH and CDR2 LQKENI. The CDR3 DNA follows: TGTGCCAGCTCCCCAAGCGGACAGGGGCAGTACTTC. Encoded protein: CASSPSGQGQYF. Full variable domain (remainder filled in from reference TRBV18 and TRBJ2-7): NAGVMQNPRHLVRRRGQEARLRCSPMKGHSHVYWYRQLPEEGLKFMVYLQKENIIDESGMPKERFSAEFPKEGPSILRIQQVVRGDSAAYFCASSPSGQGQYFGPGTRLTVT.

V and J are TRBV30 and TRBJ1-4; D not resolved. The germline V gene encodes CDR1 GTSNPN and CDR2 SVGIG (reference sequence). The germline V and J ends were trimmed by 5 bases and 10 bases, with 11 bases remaining between them. The CDR3 length is 11 residues. The CDR3: CAWARVGKLFF. CDR3 nucleotides: TGTGCCTGGGCCCGGGTAGGAAAACTGTTTTTT.

This clone has just a few counts. DNA of the CDR3: TGTGCCAGCAGGGTACCGGGACTTACTAACTATGGCTACACCTTC. Translation gives CASRVPGLTNYGYTF. The chain is built from TRBV21-1 and TRBJ1-2. TRBV21-1 is shown as a pseudogene. The CDR3 extends over 15 amino acids.

The sample holds a few counts of this clone. The rearrangement uses TRBV11-2 and TRBJ2-3; no definite D call. Trimming left V 1 base short and J 2 bases short, with 7 bases between. This CDR3 has 14 amino acids. Germline V lookup: CDR1 SGHAT, CDR2 FQNNGV. The CDR3: CASSLAVYTDTQYF. The CDR3 DNA sequence: TGTGCCAGCAGCTTAGCTGTCTACACAGATACGCAGTATTTT.

This clone turned up a few times. The chain recombines TRBV5-1 with TRBJ1-2; D is uncertain. V was shortened by 1 base and J by 2 bases, with 12 bases between the two germline ends. The germline CDR1 and CDR2 sequences are SGHRS and YFSETQ. The CDR3 is 15 amino acids. The CDR3 loop reads CASSLTASINYGYTF. The CDR3 DNA reads as TGCGCCAGCAGCTTGACGGCTAGCATCAACTATGGCTACACCTTC.

This clone turned up a few times. V usage is TRBV25-1 and J usage is TRBJ1-1, with a weak D call TRBD1 (6 bases). CDR3 length: 16 amino acids. CDR1 and CDR2 from the germline V gene are MGHDK and SYGVNS. The V gene lost 7 bases and the J gene lost 1 base, with 19 bases spanning the gap. CDR3 nucleotides: TGTGCCAGCACCTCTGCACAGGGAAAAGGGAACACTGAAGCTTTCTTT. The encoded protein is CASTSAQGKGNTEAFF.

The rearrangement uses TRBV7-9 and TRBJ2-1; unclear D gene. The CDR3 sequence is 16 residues long. V was cut by 1 base and J by 4 bases, with 14 bases left in between. Germline CDR1 and CDR2: SEHNR and FQNEAQ (reference sequence). CDR3 protein: CASSLGRFNLYNEQFF. The CDR3 DNA reads TGTGCCAGCAGCTTAGGGCGGTTTAACCTTTACAATGAGCAGTTCTTC.

The rearrangement uses TRBV5-1 and TRBJ2-3, with D possibly being TRBD2 (5 bases). The CDR3 runs to 16 residues. Trimming took off 2 bases at V and 0 bases at J, with 13 bases between the two ends. CDR1 and CDR2 from the germline V gene are SGHRS and YFSETQ. CDR3 bases: TGCGCCAGCAGCTTTTGGAGCGGTGCTAGCACAGATACGCAGTATTTT. Translation: CASSFWSGASTDTQYF.

The V gene is TRBV5-1, the J gene TRBJ2-5; 8 nucleotides agree with TRBD2. The germline V gene has CDR1 SGHRS and CDR2 YFSETQ. The junction had 3 bases not matched to a gene; V was cut back by 0 bases and J by 5 bases. The CDR3 is 14 amino acids. The CDR3 loop reads CASSLASGLETQYF. In DNA form, the CDR3 reads TGCGCCAGCAGCTTGGCTAGCGGGCTGGAGACCCAGTACTTC.

This chain connects TRBV4-1 to TRBJ2-1; weak D call: TRBD1 (6 bases). V lost 0 bases and J 2 bases, leaving 11 bases between the germline ends. The CDR3 consists of 16 residues. The germline V gene encodes CDR1 MGHRA and CDR2 YSYEKL. The CDR3 bases are TGCGCCAGCAGCCAAGAATCCAGGGGCACCTACAATGAGCAGTTCTTC. Its translation is CASSQESRGTYNEQFF.

The J gene is TRBJ2-7, the V gene TRBV20-1; D is perhaps TRBD1 (5 bases). CDR3 length equals 11 residues. CDR1 and CDR2 (germline): DFQATT, SNEGSKA (reference sequence). Trimming took off 5 bases at V and 7 bases at J, with 12 bases between the two ends. The CDR3 protein is CSAPQGREQYF. In DNA, the CDR3 is TGCAGTGCTCCTCAGGGCCGTGAGCAGTACTTC.

This clone was picked up a small number of times. This chain uses TRBV5-1 with TRBJ2-1; no reliable D call. Germline V CDR1 and CDR2: SGHRS, YFSETQ. Trimming shortened V by 0 bases and J by 3 bases, and 10 bases separated the two germline ends. The CDR3 totals 15 residues. For the CDR3, the DNA is TGCGCCAGCAGCTTGGCCGGTAGAGACTACAATGAGCAGTTCTTC. Protein sequence: CASSLAGRDYNEQFF.

CDR3 sequence (DNA): TGTGCCAGCAGACTACCGGGACACCGGTCCTACGAGCAGTACTTC. Protein: CASRLPGHRSYEQYF. V is TRBV11-2 and J is TRBJ2-7, with D possibly matching TRBD1 (6 bases). V was trimmed by 6 bases and J by 1 base, leaving 16 bases between them. Germline CDR1 and CDR2: SGHAT and FQNNGV. This CDR3 is built from 15 residues.

This chain joins TRBV30 and TRBJ1-1; D is ambiguous. CDR1 and CDR2 (germline): GTSNPN, SVGIG (reference sequence). Trimming left V 3 bases short and J 3 bases short, with 5 bases between. This CDR3 has 11 residues. CDR3 amino acids: CAWRTYTEAFF. The DNA of the CDR3 is TGTGCCTGGAGGACATACACTGAAGCTTTCTTT.

This clone showed up just a few times. The chain has TRBV7-2 and TRBJ2-3; D is ambiguous. This CDR3 comprises 16 residues. The V end lost 5 bases, the J end lost 2 bases, and 17 bases lay between the germline ends. CDR1 is SGHTA, CDR2 FQGNSA, per germline. In DNA form, the CDR3 reads TGTGCCAGCAGCGTATTAGGTCTAGTACCCACAGATACGCAGTATTTT. Its translation: CASSVLGLVPTDTQYF.

The J gene is TRBJ1-4, the V gene TRBV14; D might be TRBD1 (6 bases). The CDR3 is 18 amino acids. The ends were cut back, 4 bases at V and 8 bases at J, with 26 bases in the middle. CDR1 is SGHDN, CDR2 FVKESK, per germline. The CDR3 sequence is CASSLSFGLRGSDEKLFF. CDR3 bases: TGTGCCAGCAGCCTAAGTTTTGGGCTCAGGGGTTCGGACGAAAAACTGTTTTTT.

This clone occurred a few times. The CDR3 reads CASSLEGLPSTDTQYF. The DNA of the CDR3 is TGCGCCAGCAGCTTGGAGGGGCTCCCTAGCACAGATACGCAGTATTTT. This sequence joins TRBV5-1 and TRBJ2-3; tentatively, D is TRBD1 (5 bases). This CDR3 is built from 16 residues. The ends were cut back, 0 bases at V and 0 bases at J, with 11 bases in the middle. The germline V gene encodes CDR1 SGHRS and CDR2 YFSETQ.

V is TRBV7-2 and J is TRBJ2-5, with D perhaps TRBD1 (6 bases). Germline CDR1 reads SGHTA; CDR2 reads FQGNSA. The CDR3 totals 15 residues. Trimming took off 0 bases at V and 4 bases at J, with 12 bases between the two ends. In DNA, the CDR3 is TGTGCCAGCAGCTTAGCACAGGGAGTTGGAGAGACCCAGTACTTC. It specifies CASSLAQGVGETQYF.

This clone came up a few times. The J gene is TRBJ2-1, the V gene TRBV27; TRBD2 is a possible D gene (5 bases). CDR1 is MNHEY, CDR2 SMNVEV, per germline (reference sequence). The CDR3 contains 15 residues. Trimming left V 7 bases short and J 1 base short, with 14 bases between. CDR3 sequence (DNA): TGTGCCAGCATGCCCCCCCGGGGTTCCTACAATGAGCAGTTCTTC. Protein product: CASMPPRGSYNEQFF.

This clone was counted between two and nine times. The rearrangement joins TRBV4-2 to TRBJ1-3; 10 nucleotides agree with TRBD1. This CDR3 spans 17 amino acids. V lost 0 bases to trimming and J lost 0 bases; unmatched junction nucleotides: 2. Per the germline V gene, CDR1 is LGHNA and CDR2 is YNFKEQ. CDR3 protein: CASSQEGTGDSGNTIYF. In DNA, the CDR3 is TGTGCCAGCAGCCAAGAGGGGACAGGGGACTCTGGAAACACCATATATTTT.

This clone was seen only a few times. The J gene is TRBJ2-7, the V gene TRBV5-4; 11 bases map to TRBD1. The CDR3 length is 14 residues. Germline V gene lookup returns CDR1 SGHNT and CDR2 YYREEE (reference sequence). V was pared by 3 bases and J by 5 bases, with 4 bases of the junction left unmatched. CDR3 loop: CASSWDRGLDEQYF. The CDR3 DNA sequence: TGTGCCAGCAGCTGGGACAGGGGGTTGGACGAGCAGTACTTC.